This T cell receptor (beta chain) was sequenced in a study of shared clonotypes between healthy human individuals. TCRdb's table, derived via immunoSEQ multiplex PCR, lists solely in-frame clones and lacks some. In the table there are under 600,000 clones, approximately 95% of which are singletons. The CDR3 consists of 15 residues. V dropped 0 bases and J dropped 9 bases, with 18 bases sitting between them. Per germline, CDR1 MNHEY and CDR2 SVGAGI. V is TRBV6-5 and J is TRBJ2-7; no reliable D call. The sequenced sample consisted of naive CD4+ T cells sorted from blood. Subset meaning: CD45RA+ positively selected. This TCR came from a woman aged 30 to 39 in good health. The DNA for the CDR3 is TGTGCCAGCAGTTACTCCTCCCAGTCGTCCAGGCGGCAGTACTTC. As protein: CASSYSSQSSRRQYF.